The 22 T cell receptor beta chains in this list originate from one sample, sequenced in a study of blood T cell repertoires in COVID-19. Method: immunoSEQ multiplex PCR; TCRdb's copy keeps in-frame clones and lacks some. The data contain about 99,000 clones, about 90% of them seen just once; the ten biggest clones take up approximately 15%. The sample taken for sequencing was peripheral blood. Receptor source: a man in his fifties with acute or convalescent COVID-19.

The chain has TRBV4-1 and TRBJ2-5; possibly TRBD2 for D (5 bases). V shed 3 bases and J shed 0 bases, with 8 bases lying between them. This CDR3 spans 14 amino acids. Germline-derived CDR1 and CDR2 are MGHRA and YSYEKL. DNA for the CDR3: TGCGCCAGCAGCCAGGGGAGCAACCAAGAGACCCAGTACTTC. Translation: CASSQGSNQETQYF.

The chain joins TRBV6-2 or TRBV6-3 to TRBJ2-1; the match to TRBD2 covers 7 bases. CDR3 length equals 15 residues. The ends lost 4 bases at V and 0 bases at J; junction bases unmatched: 3. Germline CDR1 reads MNHEY; CDR2 reads SVGEGT. CDR3 residues: CASSWGGSSYNEQFF. The CDR3 nucleotides read TGTGCCAGCAGTTGGGGCGGGAGCTCCTACAATGAGCAGTTCTTC.

The V call is TRBV5-1, the J call TRBJ2-1, with 7 bases fitting TRBD2. The CDR3 contains 15 residues. With 2 bases clipped from V and 9 bases from J, the junction kept 11 bases outside the gene matches. CDR1 and CDR2 from the germline V gene are SGHRS and YFSETQ. The CDR3 sequence is CASSFRAGERSEQFF. CDR3 DNA: TGCGCCAGCAGCTTCCGGGCGGGAGAGCGGAGTGAGCAGTTCTTC. The whole variable domain, remainder taken from reference TRBV5-1 and TRBJ2-1, is KAGVTQTPRYLIKTRGQQVTLSCSPISGHRSVSWYQQTPGQGLQFLFEYFSETQRNKGNFPGRFSGRQFSNSRSEMNVSTLELGDSALYLCASSFRAGERSEQFFGPGTRLTVL.

The CDR3 DNA reads TGTGCCAGCAGCTTCCTCCCGGGACTAGCGGTAGGGGCTTTTGAGCAGTTCTTC. Its translation is CASSFLPGLAVGAFEQFF. V gene TRBV7-2 combines with J gene TRBJ2-1, with 11 bases that match TRBD2. The V and J ends lost 3 bases and 9 bases, in that order; junction bases with no gene match: 16. The CDR3 contains 18 residues. Germline lookup yields CDR1 SGHTA and CDR2 FQGNSA.

V and J are TRBV18 and TRBJ1-2; D call uncertain. CDR3 size: 12 residues. V was trimmed by 4 bases and J by 10 bases, leaving 13 bases between them. CDR1 is KGHSH, CDR2 LQKENI, per germline. CDR3 sequence reads: CASSRDGDLYTF. The CDR3 region has the DNA TGTGCCAGCTCACGAGACGGGGATCTCTACACCTTC.

The rearrangement joins TRBV5-1 to TRBJ2-6, with 8 bases lining up with TRBD1. Germline loops: CDR1 SGHRS, CDR2 YFSETQ. V gave up 4 bases and J gave up 2 bases; unmatched junction bases: 5. The CDR3 has 16 amino acids. CDR3 coding DNA: TGCGCCAGCAGCCAACCGACAGGGGCTGGGGCCAACGTCCTGACTTTC. This gives the protein CASSQPTGAGANVLTF. The full variable domain, in which reference TRBV5-1 and TRBJ2-6 provide the parts outside the CDR3, is KAGVTQTPRYLIKTRGQQVTLSCSPISGHRSVSWYQQTPGQGLQFLFEYFSETQRNKGNFPGRFSGRQFSNSRSEMNVSTLELGDSALYLCASSQPTGAGANVLTFGAGSRLTVL.

This chain connects TRBV9 to TRBJ2-6; TRBD1 is a possible D gene (6 bases). Trimming stripped 3 bases from V and 0 bases from J, with 13 bases between. The CDR3 extends over 17 amino acids. Germline assignment: CDR1 SGDLS and CDR2 YYNGEE. The CDR3 protein is CASSDGTKDSGANVLTF. In DNA, the CDR3 is TGTGCCAGCAGCGACGGGACAAAAGACTCTGGGGCCAACGTCCTGACTTTC.

The chain combines TRBV28 with TRBJ1-6; 8 nucleotides agree with TRBD1. The V gene end was trimmed by 7 bases and the J gene end by 7 bases; junction bases not matched to a gene: 12. Germline loops: CDR1 MDHEN, CDR2 SYDVKM. This CDR3 is built from 16 residues. The CDR3 DNA sequence: TGTGCCAGCACCATAAGGGTCGGGACAGGCAATTCACCCCTCCACTTT. Protein sequence: CASTIRVGTGNSPLHF.

This clone was detected a few times. This chain uses TRBV5-1 with TRBJ1-2; a possible D gene is TRBD1 (6 bases). The V end was cut by 4 bases, the J end by 6 bases, with 10 bases between. Germline values: CDR1 SGHRS, CDR2 YFSETQ. The CDR3 is 12 residues long. The CDR3 sequence is CASSPGGHGYTF. DNA for the CDR3: TGCGCCAGCAGCCCCGGGGGGCATGGCTACACCTTC.

The V and J genes are TRBV4-2 and TRBJ2-1, with 15 bases lining up with TRBD2. CDR1 is LGHNA and CDR2 is YNFKEQ in the germline V gene. With V trimmed by 1 base and J by 7 bases, 8 bases remained unmatched. CDR3 size: 18 residues. The CDR3 reads CASSQGTVGLAGGNEQFF. The CDR3 DNA reads as TGTGCCAGCAGCCAAGGAACAGTCGGACTAGCGGGAGGGAATGAGCAGTTCTTC.

The chain joins TRBV7-9 to TRBJ1-5; the D is unclear. The CDR3 extends over 14 amino acids. V shed 2 bases and J shed 4 bases, with 9 bases lying between them. Germline CDR1 reads SEHNR; CDR2 reads FQNEAQ (reference sequence). DNA of the CDR3: TGTGCCAGCAGCTTATCGTCAGTAAATCAGCCCCAGCATTTT. This sequence encodes CASSLSSVNQPQHF.

This chain joins TRBV18 and TRBJ2-7; 8 bases fit TRBD1. The V gene's germline CDR1 is KGHSH and CDR2 LQKENI. The CDR3 consists of 14 residues. V dropped 6 bases and J dropped 0; count of bases not matched to a gene: 4. The CDR3 loop reads CASSPGTGSYEQYF. The DNA for the CDR3 is TGTGCCAGCTCTCCCGGGACAGGCTCCTACGAGCAGTACTTC.

The CDR3, as DNA: TGTGCCAGCAGCACGACTAGCGGGAGTGCGACCGGGGAGCTGTTTTTT. Translation gives CASSTTSGSATGELFF. The V and J genes are TRBV27 and TRBJ2-2; TRBD2 aligns across 12 bases. The junction had 7 bases not matched to a gene; V was cut back by 6 bases and J by 5 bases. This CDR3 is built from 16 residues. The germline V gene encodes CDR1 MNHEY and CDR2 SMNVEV (reference sequence).

V gene TRBV10-1 combines with J gene TRBJ2-2; no clear D gene. The germline V gene encodes CDR1 WNHNN and CDR2 SYGVQD (reference sequence). This CDR3 region has 12 residues. V dropped 3 bases and J dropped 5 bases, with 4 bases sitting between them. DNA for the CDR3: TGCGCCAGCAGTGATTCTACCGGGGAGCTGTTTTTT. This translates into CASSDSTGELFF.

This clone occurred once. The J gene is TRBJ2-5, the V gene TRBV18, with 7 bases fitting TRBD2. J gave up 1 base and V 1 base, and 6 bases lay outside the gene matches. The CDR3 has 16 amino acids. The germline V gene has CDR1 KGHSH and CDR2 LQKENI. This CDR3 is CASSPRVGRTQETQYF. In nucleotides, the CDR3 is TGTGCCAGCTCACCACGAGTCGGGAGGACCCAAGAGACCCAGTACTTC.

The chain recombines TRBV15 with TRBJ1-5, with 8 bases identical to TRBD1. The V gene's germline CDR1 is LNHNV and CDR2 YYDKDF (reference sequence). CDR3 size: 15 residues. The V segment lost 3 bases and the J segment 4 bases; nucleotides outside the gene matches: 5. CDR3 loop: CATSSTGGWNQPQHF. CDR3 sequence (DNA): TGTGCCACCAGCAGTACAGGGGGATGGAATCAGCCCCAGCATTTT.

This chain links TRBV6-5 with TRBJ1-4; possible D gene TRBD1, 5 bases. Germline V gives CDR1 MNHEY, CDR2 SVGAGI. CDR3 size: 12 residues. Trimming stripped 8 bases from V and 6 bases from J, with 10 bases between. CDR3 region: CASLRGYEKLFF. CDR3 bases: TGTGCCAGCTTAAGGGGTTATGAAAAACTGTTTTTT.

The CDR3 loop reads CASSHRRGGSTGELFF. CDR3 coding DNA: TGTGCCAGCAGCCACCGTAGGGGGGGGAGTACCGGGGAGCTGTTTTTT. This chain joins TRBV3-1 (or the pseudogene TRBV3-2) and TRBJ2-2, with D perhaps matching TRBD2 (7 bases). With 3 bases removed from V and 5 bases from J, the gap between germline ends came to 16 bases. CDR1 is LGHDT, CDR2 YNNKEL, per germline (reference sequence). The CDR3 length is 16 residues.

The count of this clone is one. The chain carries TRBV5-1 and TRBJ2-1; 11 bases agree with TRBD2. Per germline, CDR1 SGHRS and CDR2 YFSETQ. This CDR3 has 15 residues. V shed 4 bases and J 6 bases; nucleotides not matched to a gene: 6. The CDR3 DNA is TGCGCCAGCAGCAAATCGGGACTAGCGGCCAATGAGCAGTTCTTC. It translates to CASSKSGLAANEQFF.

The chain is built from TRBV12-3 or TRBV12-4 and TRBJ2-1, with 7 bases fitting TRBD2. V trimming: 6 bases; J trimming: 8 bases; junction bases outside the gene matches: 7. The CDR3 is made up of 13 amino acids. For the CDR3, the DNA is TGTGCCAGCAGAAGAGAGGGAGGGGATGAGCAGTTCTTC. This sequence encodes CASRREGGDEQFF.

J is TRBJ2-7 and V is TRBV4-1; 13 bases fit TRBD2. V lost 5 bases and J lost 5; bases outside the gene matches: 15. The germline V gene encodes CDR1 MGHRA and CDR2 YSYEKL. The length of the CDR3 is 18 residues. The CDR3 nucleotides are TGCGCCAGCAGCACGACAGGGGAACGGACTAGCGGGGGACACGAGCAGTACTTC. Its translation: CASSTTGERTSGGHEQYF.

J is TRBJ1-3 and V is TRBV19; a weak D match, TRBD1 (6 bases). V lost 4 bases to trimming and J lost 7 bases, with 11 bases between them. The CDR3 length is 13 residues. Looked up from germline, CDR1 is LNHDA and CDR2 is SQIVND (reference sequence). The CDR3 is CASSTDRGNTIYF. CDR3 bases: TGTGCCAGTAGTACGGACAGAGGGAACACCATATATTTT.